Presented here are 18 T cell receptor beta chains from one specimen sequenced in a study of OX40 agonist ivuxolimab in advanced cancers. Assay used: immunoSEQ multiplex PCR; TCRdb lists only in-frame clones, some missing. The profile shows under 80,000 clones, roughly nine tenths of them singletons. Material: CD4+ or CD8+ T cells sorted from blood, obtained in a trial of the OX40 agonist ivuxolimab. These receptors came from an adult with an advanced solid tumor such as melanoma, head and neck, liver or kidney cancer.

The chain employs TRBV9 and TRBJ1-2; 8 positions agree with TRBD1. Trimming removed 3 bases from V and 7 bases from J; junction bases left unmatched: 11. Germline assignment: CDR1 SGDLS and CDR2 YYNGEE. This CDR3 spans 15 amino acids. The chain's CDR3 is CASSGPDRGRFGYTF. CDR3 bases: TGTGCCAGCAGCGGACCAGACAGGGGTCGTTTTGGCTACACCTTC.

V gene TRBV30 combines with J gene TRBJ1-3; 7 bases are shared with TRBD1. The germline CDR1 and CDR2 sequences are GTSNPN and SVGIG (reference sequence). The CDR3 contains 14 residues. V lost 3 bases, J lost 4 bases, and 6 bases stayed unmatched. As DNA, the CDR3 is TGTGCCTGGAGCTACAGGGGAGTCGGAAACACCATATATTTT. This gives the protein CAWSYRGVGNTIYF. Full variable domain (missing parts from reference TRBV30 and TRBJ1-3): SQTIHQWPATLVQPVGSPLSLECTVEGTSNPNLYWYRQAAGRGLQLLFYSVGIGQISSEVPQNLSASRPQDRQFILSSKKLLLSDSGFYLCAWSYRGVGNTIYFGEGSWLTVV.

The V gene is TRBV28, the J gene TRBJ1-1; the D gene is possibly TRBD1 (5 bases). The CDR3 has 12 residues. The V end was cut by 7 bases, the J end by 9 bases, with 15 bases between. The V gene's germline CDR1 is MDHEN and CDR2 SYDVKM. CDR3 loop: CASNGNTGKAFF. CDR3 nucleotide sequence: TGTGCCAGCAATGGGAACACAGGAAAAGCTTTCTTT. Based on the CDR3 plus reference TRBV28 and TRBJ1-1, the full variable domain is DVKVTQSSRYLVKRTGEKVFLECVQDMDHENMFWYRQDPGLGLRLIYFSYDVKMKEKGDIPEGYSVSREKKERFSLILESASTNQTSMYLCASNGNTGKAFFGQGTRLTVV.

The genes are TRBV6-1 and TRBJ2-1, with D possibly being TRBD2 (6 bases). This CDR3 has 14 amino acids. Germline-derived CDR1 and CDR2 are MNHNS and SASEGT. V lost 1 base to trimming and J lost 12 bases, with 16 bases between them. CDR3 sequence: CASSEGGESTTQFF. The DNA of the CDR3 is TGTGCCAGCAGTGAAGGGGGGGAGTCGACCACGCAGTTCTTC.

The CDR3 region is CASSSGRAFTDTQYF. CDR3 sequence (DNA): TGTGCCAGCAGTAGCGGGAGGGCCTTCACAGATACGCAGTATTTT. The chain employs TRBV2 and TRBJ2-3, with TRBD2 identical over 10 bases. Germline V gene lookup returns CDR1 SNHLY and CDR2 FYNNEI. With 5 bases clipped from V and 2 bases from J, the junction kept 4 bases outside the gene matches. This CDR3 region has 15 residues.

This chain uses TRBV6-1 with TRBJ1-1, with D uncertain. This CDR3 spans 14 amino acids. Trimming took off 5 bases at V and 1 base at J, with 11 bases between the two ends. CDR1 is MNHNS and CDR2 is SASEGT in the germline V gene. The DNA of the CDR3 is TGTGCCAGCAGTCTTCAAGGTCAGAACACTGAAGCTTTCTTT. It encodes CASSLQGQNTEAFF.

This clone has a single count. This rearrangement joins TRBV11-2 to TRBJ2-1; D is unclear. Germline-derived CDR1 and CDR2 are SGHAT and FQNNGV. The CDR3 totals 17 residues. Between the trimmed V and J ends, which lost 4 bases and 0 bases, there was a span of 16 bases. The CDR3: CASSYPNYRSSYNEQFF. The CDR3 coding sequence is TGTGCCAGCAGCTATCCGAACTACCGGAGCTCCTACAATGAGCAGTTCTTC.

The chain recombines TRBV18 with TRBJ1-5, with TRBD1 matching 9 bases. The CDR3 totals 14 residues. The germline V gene encodes CDR1 KGHSH and CDR2 LQKENI. J gave up 7 bases and V 6 bases, and 7 bases lay outside the gene matches. The CDR3 coding sequence is TGTGCCAGCTCGTACAGGGGGCGAAGGCAGCCCCAGCATTTT. Translation: CASSYRGRRQPQHF.

J is TRBJ1-2 and V is TRBV7-2, with a tentative D call TRBD1 (5 bases). Germline V gene lookup returns CDR1 SGHTA and CDR2 FQGNSA. CDR3 length: 15 amino acids. Deletions cut 5 bases from V and 2 bases from J, with 15 bases between. The CDR3 reads CASSDDRQRNYGYTF. CDR3 coding DNA: TGTGCCAGCAGCGATGACAGACAACGAAACTATGGCTACACCTTC.

The rearrangement uses TRBV6-5 and TRBJ2-5; TRBD1 matches at 9 bases. The CDR3 is made up of 14 amino acids. CDR1 and CDR2 from the germline V gene are MNHEY and SVGAGI. The V gene end was trimmed by 7 bases and the J gene end by 4 bases; junction bases not matched to a gene: 7. The CDR3 here is CASNAGTGRETQYF. The CDR3 coding sequence is TGTGCCAGCAATGCCGGGACAGGGAGAGAGACCCAGTACTTC.

This clone appeared a few times. The CDR3 nucleotides are TGTGCCTGGAGTGTAACAGGGGGAAACACCATATATTTT. Encoded protein: CAWSVTGGNTIYF. The chain carries TRBV30 and TRBJ1-3; D might be TRBD1 (6 bases). CDR3 length: 13 residues. Germline V gene data show CDR1 as GTSNPN and CDR2 as SVGIG (reference sequence). Trimming stripped 0 bases from V and 4 bases from J, with 7 bases between.

The rearrangement uses TRBV6-1 and TRBJ1-2; D gene ambiguous. Germline V CDR1 and CDR2: MNHNS, SASEGT. The CDR3 loop spans 14 amino acids. V gave up 1 base and J gave up 5 bases, with 11 bases separating them. The CDR3 is CASSEEGWVYGYTF. CDR3 in DNA: TGTGCCAGCAGTGAAGAAGGATGGGTGTATGGCTACACCTTC.

The chain joins TRBV9 to TRBJ2-2, with 10 positions matching TRBD1. V trimming: 6 bases; J trimming: 3 bases; junction bases outside the gene matches: 2. Germline CDR1 reads SGDLS; CDR2 reads YYNGEE. The CDR3 length is 14 residues. Written as DNA, the CDR3 is TGTGCCAGCACCGGGACAGGGGACACCGGGGAGCTGTTTTTT. As protein: CASTGTGDTGELFF.

V and J are TRBV7-2 and TRBJ1-5, with 9 bases fitting TRBD1. V dropped 5 bases and J dropped 1; count of bases not matched to a gene: 3. Per the germline V gene, CDR1 is SGHTA and CDR2 is FQGNSA. The CDR3 spans 15 residues. The CDR3 nucleotides read TGTGCCAGCAGCATAACAGGGGGCAGCAATCAGCCCCAGCATTTT. Protein product: CASSITGGSNQPQHF.

The rearrangement links TRBV14 to TRBJ2-3; D tentatively reads TRBD1 or TRBD2 (5 bases each). CDR3 length: 15 amino acids. Germline CDR1 is SGHDN and CDR2 is FVKESK. Trimming stripped 1 base from V and 2 bases from J, with 10 bases between. The CDR3 DNA sequence: TGTGCCAGCAGCCAAGGGTGGGGGATCACAGATACGCAGTATTTT. It yields the protein CASSQGWGITDTQYF.

The CDR3 DNA reads TGTGCCAGCAGTTACTCGTCCTCTGGGTTTTCGGGAAAGTATTTT. This translates into CASSYSSSGFSGKYF. The chain has TRBV6-5 and TRBJ2-3; perhaps TRBD2 as D (5 bases). V was pared by 0 bases and J by 13 bases, with 20 bases between. Per the germline V gene, CDR1 is MNHEY and CDR2 is SVGAGI. This CDR3 spans 15 amino acids.

The chain combines TRBV11-2 with TRBJ2-1; 9 positions match TRBD2. The V gene's germline CDR1 is SGHAT and CDR2 FQNNGV. Trimming cost V 4 bases and J 6 bases; bases outside gene matches: 7. The CDR3 spans 15 residues. CDR3 in amino acids: CASSSDSGRSNEQFF. CDR3 bases: TGTGCCAGCAGCTCCGATAGCGGGAGAAGCAATGAGCAGTTCTTC.

This sequence joins TRBV15 and TRBJ2-2; TRBD2 might be the D (5 bases). With 1 base removed from V and 0 bases from J, the gap between germline ends came to 18 bases. The CDR3 is 19 residues long. Germline CDR1 LNHNV, CDR2 YYDKDF (reference sequence). The DNA of the CDR3 is TGTGCCACCAGCAGAGCCCGAGGGATAACTATCCCGAACACCGGGGAGCTGTTTTTT. This translates into CATSRARGITIPNTGELFF. Together with reference TRBV15 and TRBJ2-2, the CDR3 gives the full variable domain: DAMVIQNPRYQVTQFGKPVTLSCSQTLNHNVMYWYQQKSSQAPKLLFHYYDKDFNNEADTPDNFQSRRPNTSFCFLDIRSPGLGDTAMYLCATSRARGITIPNTGELFFGEGSRLTVL.